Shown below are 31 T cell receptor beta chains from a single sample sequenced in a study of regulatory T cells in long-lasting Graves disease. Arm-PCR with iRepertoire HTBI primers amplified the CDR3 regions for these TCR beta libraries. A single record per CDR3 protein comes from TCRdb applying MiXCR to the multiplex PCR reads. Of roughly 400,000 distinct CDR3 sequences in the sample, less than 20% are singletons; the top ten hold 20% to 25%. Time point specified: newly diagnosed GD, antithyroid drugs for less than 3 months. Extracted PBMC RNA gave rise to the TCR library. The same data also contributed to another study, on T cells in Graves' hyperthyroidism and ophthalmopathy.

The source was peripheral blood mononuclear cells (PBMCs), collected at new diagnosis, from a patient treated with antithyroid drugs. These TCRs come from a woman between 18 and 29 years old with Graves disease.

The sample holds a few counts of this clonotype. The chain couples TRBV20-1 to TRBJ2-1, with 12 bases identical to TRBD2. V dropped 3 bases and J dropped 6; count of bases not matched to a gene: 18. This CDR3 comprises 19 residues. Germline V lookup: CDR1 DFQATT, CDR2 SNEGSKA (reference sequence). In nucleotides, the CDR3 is TGCAGTGCTAGTTTCCTCCGTCTCCTTCTAGCGGGAGGGAGCAATGAGCAGTTCTTC. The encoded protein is CSASFLRLLLAGGSNEQFF.

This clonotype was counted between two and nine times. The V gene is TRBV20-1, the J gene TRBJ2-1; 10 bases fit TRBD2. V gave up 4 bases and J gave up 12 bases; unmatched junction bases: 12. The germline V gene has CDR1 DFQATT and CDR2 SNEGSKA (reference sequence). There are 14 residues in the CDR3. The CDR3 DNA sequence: TGCAGTGCTATCCTAGCGGGAGCCCCTTCAGGGCAGTTCTTC. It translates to CSAILAGAPSGQFF.

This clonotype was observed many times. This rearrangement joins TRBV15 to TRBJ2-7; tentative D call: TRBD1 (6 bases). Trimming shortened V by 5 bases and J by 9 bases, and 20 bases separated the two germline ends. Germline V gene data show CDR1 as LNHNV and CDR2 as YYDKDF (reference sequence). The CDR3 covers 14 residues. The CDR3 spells CATSVDRTLGGQYF. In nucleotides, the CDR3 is TGTGCCACCAGCGTTGACAGAACCCTAGGGGGGCAGTACTTC.

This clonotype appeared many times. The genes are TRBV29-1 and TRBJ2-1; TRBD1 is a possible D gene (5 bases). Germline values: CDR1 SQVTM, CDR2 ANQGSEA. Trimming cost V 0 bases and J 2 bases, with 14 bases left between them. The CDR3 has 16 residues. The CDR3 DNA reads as TGCAGCGTTGAAGAATCAGGGCCACTTACCTACAATGAGCAGTTCTTC. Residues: CSVEESGPLTYNEQFF.

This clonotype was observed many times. CDR3 nucleotides: TGTGCCAGCAAGACATCAGGAGGAAAGTACAATGAGCAGTTCTTC. This translates into CASKTSGGKYNEQFF. The gene calls are TRBV6-1 and TRBJ2-1; a possible D gene is TRBD2 (5 bases). Germline V gene data show CDR1 as MNHNS and CDR2 as SASEGT. The length of the CDR3 is 15 residues. V was clipped by 7 bases and J by 4 bases, with 17 bases between them.

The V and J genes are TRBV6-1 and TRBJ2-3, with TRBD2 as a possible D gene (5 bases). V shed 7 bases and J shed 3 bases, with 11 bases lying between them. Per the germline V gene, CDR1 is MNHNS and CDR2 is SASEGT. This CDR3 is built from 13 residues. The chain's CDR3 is CASNPPGTDTQYF. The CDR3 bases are TGTGCCAGCAATCCGCCGGGAACAGATACGCAGTATTTT.

The CDR3 loop is CASSFFLSLGSRGTEAFF. Here the CDR3 DNA reads TGTGCCAGCAGTTTTTTTTTATCCTTAGGGTCGAGGGGGACTGAAGCTTTCTTT. The chain recombines TRBV12-3 or TRBV12-4 with TRBJ1-1, with D possibly TRBD1 on 6 matching bases. V was cut by 3 bases and J by 5 bases, with 25 bases left in between. The CDR3 loop spans 18 amino acids.

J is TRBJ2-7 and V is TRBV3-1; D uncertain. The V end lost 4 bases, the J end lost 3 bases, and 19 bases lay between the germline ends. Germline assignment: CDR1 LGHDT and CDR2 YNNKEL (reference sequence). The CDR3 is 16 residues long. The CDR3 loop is CASSLRKRQTFYEQYF. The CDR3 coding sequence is TGTGCCAGCAGCCTTAGAAAACGGCAAACATTCTACGAGCAGTACTTC.

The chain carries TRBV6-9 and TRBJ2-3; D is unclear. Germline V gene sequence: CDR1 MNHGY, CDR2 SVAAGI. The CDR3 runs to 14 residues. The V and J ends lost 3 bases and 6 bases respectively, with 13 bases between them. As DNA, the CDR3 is TGTGCCAGCAGTTACGCGGTTCGGGCGGATACGCAGTATTTT. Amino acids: CASSYAVRADTQYF.

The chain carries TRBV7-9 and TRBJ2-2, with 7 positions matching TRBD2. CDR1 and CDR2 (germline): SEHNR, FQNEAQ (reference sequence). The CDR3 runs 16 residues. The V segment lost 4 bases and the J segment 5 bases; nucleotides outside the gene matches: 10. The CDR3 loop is CASSSPGLRGTGELFF. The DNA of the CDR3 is TGTGCCAGCAGCTCGCCGGGACTAAGAGGGACCGGGGAGCTGTTTTTT.

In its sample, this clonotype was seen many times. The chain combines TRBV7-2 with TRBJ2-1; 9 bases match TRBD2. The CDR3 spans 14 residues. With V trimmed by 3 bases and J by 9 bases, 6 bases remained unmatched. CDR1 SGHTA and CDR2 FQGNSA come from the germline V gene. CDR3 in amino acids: CASSLRLAEVEQFF. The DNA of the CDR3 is TGTGCCAGCAGCTTGAGACTAGCGGAAGTTGAGCAGTTCTTC.

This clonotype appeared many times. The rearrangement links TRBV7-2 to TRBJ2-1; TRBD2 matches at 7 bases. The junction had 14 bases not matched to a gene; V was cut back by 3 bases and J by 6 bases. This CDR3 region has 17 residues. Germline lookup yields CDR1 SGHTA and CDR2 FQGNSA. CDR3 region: CASSLGNWREKGNEQFF. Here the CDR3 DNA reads TGTGCCAGCAGCTTGGGCAACTGGCGGGAGAAGGGCAATGAGCAGTTCTTC.

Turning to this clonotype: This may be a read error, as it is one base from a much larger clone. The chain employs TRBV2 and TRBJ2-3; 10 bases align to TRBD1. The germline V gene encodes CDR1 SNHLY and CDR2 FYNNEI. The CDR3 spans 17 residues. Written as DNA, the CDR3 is TGTGCCAGCAGTAAAGCGCTTGGGACAGGGGACGCAGATACGCAGTATTTT. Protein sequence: CASSKALGTGDADTQYF.

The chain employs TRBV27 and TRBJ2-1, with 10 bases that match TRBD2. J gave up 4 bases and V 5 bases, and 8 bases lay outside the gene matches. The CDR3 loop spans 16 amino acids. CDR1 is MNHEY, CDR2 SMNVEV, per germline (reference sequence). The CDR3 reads CASSPLAGAVYNEQFF. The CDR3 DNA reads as TGTGCCAGCAGTCCTCTAGCGGGAGCAGTATACAATGAGCAGTTCTTC.

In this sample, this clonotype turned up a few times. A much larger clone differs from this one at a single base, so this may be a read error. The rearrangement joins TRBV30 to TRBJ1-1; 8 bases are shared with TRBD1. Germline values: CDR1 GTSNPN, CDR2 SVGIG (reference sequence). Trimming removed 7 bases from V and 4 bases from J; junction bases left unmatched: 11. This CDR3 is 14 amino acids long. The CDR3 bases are TGTGCCTATTCCGGGACAGGACAACTCACTGAAGCTTTCTTT. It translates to CAYSGTGQLTEAFF. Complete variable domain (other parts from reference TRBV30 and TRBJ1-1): SQTIHQWPATLVQPVGSPLSLECTVEGTSNPNLYWYRQAAGRGLQLLFYSVGIGQISSEVPQNLSASRPQDRQFILSSKKLLLSDSGFYLCAYSGTGQLTEAFFGQGTRLTVV.

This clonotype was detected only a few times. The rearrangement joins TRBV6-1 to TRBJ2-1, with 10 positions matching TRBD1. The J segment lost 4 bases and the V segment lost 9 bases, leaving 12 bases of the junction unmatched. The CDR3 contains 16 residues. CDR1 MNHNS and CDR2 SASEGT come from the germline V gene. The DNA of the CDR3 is TGTGCCAGTAGCGGGACACCGGGACAGGGGTACAATGAGCAGTTCTTC. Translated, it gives CASSGTPGQGYNEQFF.

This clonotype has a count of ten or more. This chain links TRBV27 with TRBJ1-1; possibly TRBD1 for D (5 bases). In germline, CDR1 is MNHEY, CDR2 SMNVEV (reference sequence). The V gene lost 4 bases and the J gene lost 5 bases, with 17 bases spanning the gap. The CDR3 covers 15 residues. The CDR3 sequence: CASSWSPIGGTEAFF. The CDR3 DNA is TGTGCCAGCAGTTGGTCACCTATCGGGGGGACTGAAGCTTTCTTT.

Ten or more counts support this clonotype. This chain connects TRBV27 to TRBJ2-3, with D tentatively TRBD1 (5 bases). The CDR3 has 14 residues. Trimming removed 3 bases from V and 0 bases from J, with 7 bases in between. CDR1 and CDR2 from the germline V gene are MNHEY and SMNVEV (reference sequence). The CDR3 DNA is TGTGCCAGCAGTTTTGGGGCTAGCACAGATACGCAGTATTTT. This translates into CASSFGASTDTQYF.

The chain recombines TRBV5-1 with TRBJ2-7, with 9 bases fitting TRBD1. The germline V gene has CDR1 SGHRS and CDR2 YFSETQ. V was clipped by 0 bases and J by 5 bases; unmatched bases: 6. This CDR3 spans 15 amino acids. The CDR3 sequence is CASSLGDRDAHEQYF. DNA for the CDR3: TGCGCCAGCAGCTTGGGGGACAGGGACGCCCACGAGCAGTACTTC.

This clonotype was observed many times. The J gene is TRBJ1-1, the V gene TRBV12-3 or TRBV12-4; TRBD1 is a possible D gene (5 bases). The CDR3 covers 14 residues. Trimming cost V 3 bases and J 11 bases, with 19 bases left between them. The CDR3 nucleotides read TGTGCCAGCAGTTTCGTCGGTGGGGGGGTTCAGGCTTTCTTT. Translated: CASSFVGGGVQAFF.

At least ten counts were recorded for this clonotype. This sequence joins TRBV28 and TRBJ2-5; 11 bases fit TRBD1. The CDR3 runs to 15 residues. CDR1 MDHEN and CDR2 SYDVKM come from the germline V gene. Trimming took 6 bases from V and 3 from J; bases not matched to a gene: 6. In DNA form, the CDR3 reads TGTGCCAGCAGACCCATGGGACAGGGGGAAGAGACCCAGTACTTC. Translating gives CASRPMGQGEETQYF.

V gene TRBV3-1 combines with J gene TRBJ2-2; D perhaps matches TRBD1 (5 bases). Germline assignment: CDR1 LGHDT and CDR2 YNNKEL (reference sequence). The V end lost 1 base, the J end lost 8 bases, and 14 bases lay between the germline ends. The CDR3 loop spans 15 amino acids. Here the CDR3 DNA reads TGTGCCAGCAGCCAAGTTGTAGGGGTCGGAGGGGAGCTGTTTTTT. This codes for CASSQVVGVGGELFF.

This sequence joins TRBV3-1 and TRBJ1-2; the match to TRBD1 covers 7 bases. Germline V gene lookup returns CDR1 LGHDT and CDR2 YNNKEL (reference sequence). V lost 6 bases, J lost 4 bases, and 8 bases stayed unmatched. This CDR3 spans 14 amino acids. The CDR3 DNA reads TGTGCCAGCAGTCGAGGGGGCGCCGGCTATGGCTACACCTTC. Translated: CASSRGGAGYGYTF.

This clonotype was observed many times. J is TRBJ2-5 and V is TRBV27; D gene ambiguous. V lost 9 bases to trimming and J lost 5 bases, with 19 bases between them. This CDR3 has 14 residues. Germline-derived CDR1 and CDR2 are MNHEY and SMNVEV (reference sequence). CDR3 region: CASQLARVLETQYF. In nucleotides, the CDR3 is TGTGCCAGTCAATTAGCTCGGGTTCTTGAGACCCAGTACTTC.

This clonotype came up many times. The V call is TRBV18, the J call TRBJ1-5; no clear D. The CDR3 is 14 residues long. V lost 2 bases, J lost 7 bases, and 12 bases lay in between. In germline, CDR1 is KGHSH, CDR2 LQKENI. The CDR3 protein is CASSPARTIQPQHF. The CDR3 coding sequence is TGTGCCAGCTCACCAGCCAGGACTATCCAGCCCCAGCATTTT.

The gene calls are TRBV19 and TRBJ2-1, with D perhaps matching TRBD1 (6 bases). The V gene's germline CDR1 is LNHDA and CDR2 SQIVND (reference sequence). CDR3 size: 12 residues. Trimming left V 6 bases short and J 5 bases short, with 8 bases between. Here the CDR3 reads CASRWGHNEQFF. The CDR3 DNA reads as TGTGCCAGTAGGTGGGGGCACAATGAGCAGTTCTTC.

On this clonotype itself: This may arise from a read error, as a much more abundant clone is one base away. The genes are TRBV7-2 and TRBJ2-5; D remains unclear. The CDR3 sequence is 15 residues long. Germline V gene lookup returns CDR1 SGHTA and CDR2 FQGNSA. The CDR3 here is CASGLAFGSRETQYF. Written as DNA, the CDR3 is TGTGCCAGCGGCTTAGCTTTCGGTTCGCGGGAGACCCAGTACTTC.

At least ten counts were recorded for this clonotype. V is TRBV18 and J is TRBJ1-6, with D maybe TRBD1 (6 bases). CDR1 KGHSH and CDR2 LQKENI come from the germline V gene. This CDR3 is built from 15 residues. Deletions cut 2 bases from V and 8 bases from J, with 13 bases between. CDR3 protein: CASSPRTGRDSPLHF. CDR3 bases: TGTGCCAGCTCACCAAGAACAGGGCGTGATTCACCCCTCCACTTT.

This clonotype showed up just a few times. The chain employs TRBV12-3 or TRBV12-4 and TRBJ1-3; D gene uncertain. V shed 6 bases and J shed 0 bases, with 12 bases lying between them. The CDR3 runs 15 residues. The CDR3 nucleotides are TGTGCCAGCAGCTCAATGACCAGCTCTGGAAACACCATATATTTT. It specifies CASSSMTSSGNTIYF.

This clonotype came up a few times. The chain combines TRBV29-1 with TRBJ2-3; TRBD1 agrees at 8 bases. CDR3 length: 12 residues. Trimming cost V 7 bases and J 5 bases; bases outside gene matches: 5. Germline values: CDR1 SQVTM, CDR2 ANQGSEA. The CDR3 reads CSALTGEDTQYF. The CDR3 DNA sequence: TGCAGCGCACTGACAGGGGAAGATACGCAGTATTTT.

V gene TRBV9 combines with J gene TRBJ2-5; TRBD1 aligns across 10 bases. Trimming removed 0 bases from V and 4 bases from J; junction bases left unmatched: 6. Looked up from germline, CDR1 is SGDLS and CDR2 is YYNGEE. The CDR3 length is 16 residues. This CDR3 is CASSVDGTGVRETQYF. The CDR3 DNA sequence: TGTGCCAGCAGCGTAGATGGGACAGGGGTTCGAGAGACCCAGTACTTC.